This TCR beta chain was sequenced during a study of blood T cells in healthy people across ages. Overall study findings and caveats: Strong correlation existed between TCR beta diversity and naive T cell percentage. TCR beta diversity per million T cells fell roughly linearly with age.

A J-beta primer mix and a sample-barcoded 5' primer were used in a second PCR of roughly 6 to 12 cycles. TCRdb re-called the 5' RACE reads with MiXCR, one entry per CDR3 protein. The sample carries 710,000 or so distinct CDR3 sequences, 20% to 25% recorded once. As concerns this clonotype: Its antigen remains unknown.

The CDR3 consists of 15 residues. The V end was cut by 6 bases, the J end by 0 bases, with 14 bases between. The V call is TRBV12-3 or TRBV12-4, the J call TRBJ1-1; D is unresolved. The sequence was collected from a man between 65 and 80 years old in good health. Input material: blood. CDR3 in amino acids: CASRPRGTMNTEAFF. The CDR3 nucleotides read TGTGCCAGCAGGCCACGGGGTACCATGAACACTGAAGCTTTCTTT.